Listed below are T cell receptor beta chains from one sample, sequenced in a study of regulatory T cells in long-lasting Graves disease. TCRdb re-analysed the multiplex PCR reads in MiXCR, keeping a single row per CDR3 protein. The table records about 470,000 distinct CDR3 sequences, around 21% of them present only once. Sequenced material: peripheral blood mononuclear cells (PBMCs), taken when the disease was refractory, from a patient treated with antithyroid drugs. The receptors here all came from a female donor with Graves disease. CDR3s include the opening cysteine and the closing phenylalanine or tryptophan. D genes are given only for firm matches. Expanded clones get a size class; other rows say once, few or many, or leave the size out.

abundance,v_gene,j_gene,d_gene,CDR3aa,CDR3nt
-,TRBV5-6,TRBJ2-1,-,CASSYLAGSYNEQFF,TGTGCCAGCAGCTACTTAGCTGGGTCCTACAATGAGCAGTTCTTC
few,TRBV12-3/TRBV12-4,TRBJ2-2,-,CASRAGATLNTGELFF,TGTGCCAGCCGGGCAGGGGCGACACTGAACACCGGGGAGCTGTTTTTT
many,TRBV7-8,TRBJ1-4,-,CASSPRPAGGKLFF,TGTGCCAGCAGCCCTCGACCCGCTGGAGGAAAACTGTTTTTT
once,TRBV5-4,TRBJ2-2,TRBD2,CASSPGLAGAGDTGELFF,TGTGCCAGCAGCCCGGGACTAGCGGGAGCAGGCGACACCGGGGAGCTGTTTTTT
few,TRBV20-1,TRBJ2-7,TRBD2,CSARDLRDYSYEQYF,TGCAGTGCTAGAGATCTCAGGGACTACTCCTACGAGCAGTACTTC
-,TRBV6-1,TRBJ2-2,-,CASSRVSGHTGELFF,TGTGCCAGCAGTCGAGTCTCAGGGCACACCGGGGAGCTGTTTTTT
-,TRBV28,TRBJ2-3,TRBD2,CASSLWRETRTDTQYF,TGTGCCAGCAGTTTATGGCGGGAGACCCGCACAGATACGCAGTATTTT
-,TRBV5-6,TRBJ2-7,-,CASSFGTALYEQYF,TGTGCCAGCAGCTTTGGGACCGCACTCTACGAGCAGTACTTC
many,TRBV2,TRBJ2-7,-,CASSEANRARYEQYF,TGTGCCAGCAGTGAAGCGAACAGGGCAAGATACGAGCAGTACTTC
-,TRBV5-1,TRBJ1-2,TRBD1,CASSKGTGVDDYTF,TGCGCCAGCAGCAAAGGGACAGGGGTTGATGACTACACCTTC
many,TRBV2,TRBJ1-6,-,CASSEGGLSSYNSPLHF,TGTGCCAGCAGTGAGGGGGGCTTGAGCTCCTATAATTCACCCCTCCACTTT
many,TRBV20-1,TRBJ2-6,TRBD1,CSARRGQGWANVLTF,TGCAGTGCTAGGAGAGGACAGGGCTGGGCCAACGTCCTGACTTTC
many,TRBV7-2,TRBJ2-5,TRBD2,CASSLGGGPQYF,TGTGCCAGCAGCTTAGGCGGGGGGCCCCAGTACTTC
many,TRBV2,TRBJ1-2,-,CASCQGLNYGYTF,TGTGCCAGCTGTCAGGGGCTTAACTATGGCTACACCTTC
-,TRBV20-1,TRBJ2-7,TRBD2,CSAPLAGLYEQYF,TGCAGTGCTCCCCTAGCGGGACTCTACGAGCAGTACTTC
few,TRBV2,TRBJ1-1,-,CASSEEGFTEAFF,TGTGCCAGCAGTGAAGAGGGATTCACTGAAGCTTTCTTT
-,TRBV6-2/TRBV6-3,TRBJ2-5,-,CASSESRHRSGQETQYF,TGTGCCAGCAGTGAATCCCGCCACAGGAGCGGCCAAGAGACCCAGTACTTC
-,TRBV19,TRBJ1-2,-,CASSMSASTNYGYTF,TGTGCCAGTAGTATGTCTGCCAGTACCAACTATGGCTACACCTTC
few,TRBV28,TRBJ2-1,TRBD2,CASSFGLAGGNEQFF,TGTGCCAGCAGTTTTGGGCTAGCGGGAGGAAATGAGCAGTTCTTC
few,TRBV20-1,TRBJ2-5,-,CSARDPGPGRGETQYF,TGCAGTGCTAGAGACCCGGGACCAGGAAGGGGGGAGACCCAGTACTTC
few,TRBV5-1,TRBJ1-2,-,CASSFGRSGTESF,TGCGCCAGCAGCTTTGGTCGCTCCGGGACGGAAAGCTTC
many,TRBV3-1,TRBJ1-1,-,CASSQGWNTEAFF,TGTGCCAGCAGCCAGGGGTGGAACACTGAAGCTTTCTTT
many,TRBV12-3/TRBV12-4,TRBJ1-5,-,CASSLDPGNQPQHF,TGTGCCAGCAGTCTAGATCCGGGCAATCAGCCCCAGCATTTT
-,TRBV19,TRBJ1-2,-,CASREGSYGYTF,TGTGCCAGTAGAGAGGGCAGCTATGGCTACACCTTC
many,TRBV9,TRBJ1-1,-,CASSVGPGSGTEAFF,TGTGCCAGCAGCGTAGGTCCAGGGTCGGGCACTGAAGCTTTCTTT
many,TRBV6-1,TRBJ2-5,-,CASNPGSLDQETQYF,TGTGCCAGCAACCCAGGATCCCTAGATCAAGAGACCCAGTACTTC
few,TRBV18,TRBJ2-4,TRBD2,CASSPLGLAGSDIQYF,TGTGCCAGCTCACCCCTGGGACTAGCGGGTTCGGACATTCAGTACTTC
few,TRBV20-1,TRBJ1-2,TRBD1,CSARRPGQGSLGYTF,TGCAGTGCTAGGAGACCGGGACAGGGCTCCCTTGGCTACACCTTC
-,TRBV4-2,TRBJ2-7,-,CASSQRPPLQGVTYEQYF,TGTGCCAGCAGCCAAAGGCCCCCTTTACAGGGAGTGACCTACGAGCAGTACTTC
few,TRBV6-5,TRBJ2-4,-,CAGSYSASGKNIQYF,TGTGCCGGCAGTTACTCGGCCTCCGGGAAAAACATTCAGTACTTC
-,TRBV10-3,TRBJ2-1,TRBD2,CAIREAGPGYNEQFF,TGTGCCATCAGAGAAGCGGGACCAGGCTACAATGAGCAGTTCTTC
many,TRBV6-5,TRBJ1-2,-,CASRYGRFDGYTF,TGTGCCAGCAGATACGGGAGGTTTGATGGCTACACCTTC
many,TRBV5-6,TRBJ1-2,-,CASSFEDLGNYGYTF,TGTGCCAGCAGCTTTGAGGATTTGGGCAACTATGGCTACACCTTC
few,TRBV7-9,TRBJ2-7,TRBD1,CASRSGTGYNEQYF,TGTGCCAGCAGATCCGGGACAGGGTATAACGAGCAGTACTTC
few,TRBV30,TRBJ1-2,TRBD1,CAWTAGGPLYYGYTF,TGTGCCTGGACGGCAGGGGGCCCCTTGTACTATGGCTACACCTTC
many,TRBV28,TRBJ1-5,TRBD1,CASSTAGQGNQPQHF,TGTGCCAGCAGTACCGCGGGACAGGGCAATCAGCCCCAGCATTTT
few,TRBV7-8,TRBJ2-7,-,CASSFEWWDEQYF,TGTGCCAGCAGCTTCGAGTGGTGGGACGAGCAGTACTTC
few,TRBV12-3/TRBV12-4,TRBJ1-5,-,CASRGAMSNQPQHF,TGTGCCAGCCGTGGGGCGATGAGCAATCAGCCCCAGCATTTT
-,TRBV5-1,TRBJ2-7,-,CASSPQFTGRGSYEQYF,TGCGCCAGCAGCCCTCAATTTACTGGACGGGGGAGCTACGAGCAGTACTTC
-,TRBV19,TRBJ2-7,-,CASTPARGPYEQYF,TGTGCCAGTACCCCCGCCCGCGGGCCCTACGAGCAGTACTTC
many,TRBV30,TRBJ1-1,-,CAWRQGSNTEAFF,TGTGCCTGGAGACAGGGTTCGAACACTGAAGCTTTCTTT
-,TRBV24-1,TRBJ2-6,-,CATSTRSGANVLTF,TGTGCCACCAGCACTAGATCTGGGGCCAACGTCCTGACTTTC
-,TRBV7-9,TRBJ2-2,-,CASRVGDRRNTGELFF,TGTGCCAGCAGGGTGGGTGACAGGAGAAACACCGGGGAGCTGTTTTTT
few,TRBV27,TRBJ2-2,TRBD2,CASSSTSGVTLAGELFF,TGTGCCAGCAGTTCGACTAGCGGGGTAACATTGGCCGGGGAGCTGTTTTTT
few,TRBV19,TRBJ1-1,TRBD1,CASRLQGRRNTEAFF,TGTGCCAGTAGGTTACAGGGGAGGCGGAACACTGAAGCTTTCTTT
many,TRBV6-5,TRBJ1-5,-,CASSYERNPNQPQHF,TGTGCCAGCAGTTACGAAAGAAACCCCAATCAGCCCCAGCATTTT
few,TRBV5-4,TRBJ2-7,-,CASSLASRESVQVGFYEQYF,TGTGCCAGCAGCTTGGCCTCGAGGGAGTCAGTCCAGGTTGGATTCTACGAGCAGTACTTC
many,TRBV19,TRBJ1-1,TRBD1,CASSRTGGRRGTEAFF,TGTGCCAGTAGTCGGACAGGGGGCAGGAGAGGCACTGAAGCTTTCTTT
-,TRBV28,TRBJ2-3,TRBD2,CASTFGTSGTDTQYF,TGTGCCAGCACTTTTGGGACTAGCGGGACAGATACGCAGTATTTT
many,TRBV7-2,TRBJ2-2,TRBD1,CASSLLPGQGSNTGELFF,TGTGCCAGCAGCTTACTTCCGGGACAGGGCTCGAACACCGGGGAGCTGTTTTTT
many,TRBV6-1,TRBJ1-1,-,CASTQGLRTEAFF,TGTGCCAGCACTCAGGGGTTGCGCACTGAAGCTTTCTTT
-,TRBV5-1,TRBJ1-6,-,CASSLTESSLSSPLHF,TGCGCCAGCAGCTTGACCGAGAGTTCTCTTAGTTCACCCCTCCACTTT
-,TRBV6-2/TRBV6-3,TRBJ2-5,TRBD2,CASNHRASGRLGEETQYF,TGTGCCAGCAACCATCGGGCTAGCGGGAGGTTAGGTGAAGAGACCCAGTACTTC
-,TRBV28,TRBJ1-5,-,CASSTGAISQPQHF,TGTGCCAGCAGTACGGGGGCGATCAGCCAGCCCCAGCATTTT
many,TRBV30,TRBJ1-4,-,CAWSTGGKLFF,TGTGCCTGGAGTACAGGAGGGAAACTGTTTTTT
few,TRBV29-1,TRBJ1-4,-,CSVGGGVTNEKLFF,TGCAGCGTTGGGGGCGGGGTAACTAATGAAAAACTGTTTTTT
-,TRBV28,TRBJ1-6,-,CASSLEDSPLHF,TGTGCCAGCAGTTTAGAGGATTCACCCCTCCACTTT
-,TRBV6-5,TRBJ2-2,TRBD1,CASSFATRQGGTGELFF,TGTGCCAGCAGTTTTGCCACCCGACAGGGGGGGACCGGGGAGCTGTTTTTT
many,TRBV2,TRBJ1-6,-,CASRGTFGTRHNSPLHF,TGTGCCAGCAGGGGGACCTTCGGGACACGGCATAATTCACCCCTCCACTTT